One TCR beta chain is described in this entry. No antigen is known for it. Before the COVID-19 pandemic, during about 2010-2018, CD4+ T cells were taken from unexposed donors. After roughly ten days of culture, CD4+ T cells were isolated. PBMCs were plated at two million per well in IL-2-containing medium. The table came from immunoSEQ multiplex PCR; TCRdb's copy has only in-frame clones and leaves some out. In the table there are tens of thousands of clones, roughly 73% of which are singletons. This entry comes from a study of CD4 T cells in relation to SARS-CoV-2 and coronaviruses. As for the study in general: ViraFEST: approximately 10-day antigen culture of PBMCs, then TCR beta CDR3 sequencing.

Material for sequencing was CD4+ T cells from PBMCs, cultured in vitro. This clonotype was sampled from a human donor in good health.

CDR3: CASSSSVKNTEAFF. CDR3 sequence (DNA): TGTGCCAGCAGCTCCTCAGTTAAGAACACTGAAGCTTTCTTT. The chain carries TRBV7-9 and TRBJ1-1; D gene unclear. Germline V gene data show CDR1 as SEHNR and CDR2 as FQNEAQ (reference sequence). This CDR3 has 14 amino acids. Trimming took 4 bases from V and 1 from J, leaving 10 bases between them.